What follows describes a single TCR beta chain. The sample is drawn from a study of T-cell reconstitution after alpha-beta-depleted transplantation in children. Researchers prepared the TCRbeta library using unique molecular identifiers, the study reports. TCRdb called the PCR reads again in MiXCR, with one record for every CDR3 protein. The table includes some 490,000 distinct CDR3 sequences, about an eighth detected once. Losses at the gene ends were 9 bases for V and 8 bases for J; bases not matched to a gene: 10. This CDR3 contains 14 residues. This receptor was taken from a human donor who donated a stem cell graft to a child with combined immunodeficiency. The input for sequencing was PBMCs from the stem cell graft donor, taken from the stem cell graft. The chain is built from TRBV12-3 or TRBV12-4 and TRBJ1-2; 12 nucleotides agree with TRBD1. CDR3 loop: CASSPGQGAFGYTF. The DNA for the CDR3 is TGTGCCAGTAGCCCGGGACAGGGGGCTTTCGGCTACACCTTC.